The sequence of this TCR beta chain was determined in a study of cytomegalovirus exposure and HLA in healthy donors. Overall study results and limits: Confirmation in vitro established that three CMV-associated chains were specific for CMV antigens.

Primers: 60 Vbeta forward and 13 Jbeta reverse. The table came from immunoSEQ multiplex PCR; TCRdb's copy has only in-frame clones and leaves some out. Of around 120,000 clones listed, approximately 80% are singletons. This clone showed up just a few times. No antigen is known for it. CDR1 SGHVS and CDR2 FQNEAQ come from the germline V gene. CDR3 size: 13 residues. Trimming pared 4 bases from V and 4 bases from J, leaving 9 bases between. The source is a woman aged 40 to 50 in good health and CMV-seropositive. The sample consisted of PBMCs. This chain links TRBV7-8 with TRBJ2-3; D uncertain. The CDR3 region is CASSSGSSDTQYF. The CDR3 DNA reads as TGTGCCAGCAGCTCCGGGTCTTCAGATACGCAGTATTTT.